The 8 T cell receptor beta chains presented below share a single source sample, sequenced in a study of CXCR3-negative and CXCR3-positive naive CD8 T cells. Through 5' RACE with UMI labels, the TRB cDNA libraries were prepared. TCRdb reanalyzed the 5' RACE reads, giving one entry per CDR3 protein sequence and no DNA. The sample yields tens of thousands of distinct CDR3 sequences, of which the top ten take up around a quarter. The sample was memory CD8+ T cells from blood. These receptor sequences come from a human donor in good health. Some clones in this sample may be carry-over from other donors' samples.

This chain links TRBV29-1 with TRBJ2-1; TCRdb designates TRBD2, a call that cannot be tested without DNA. Germline CDR1 SQVTM, CDR2 ANQGSEA. The CDR3 runs 13 residues. This CDR3 is CSVYPQEYNEQFF.

The chain employs TRBV2 and TRBJ2-1; lacking DNA, the TRBD2 call made by TCRdb goes unchecked. CDR1 and CDR2 from the germline V gene are SNHLY and FYNNEI. The CDR3 spans 17 residues. CDR3: CASSLYTGTSGYNEQFF.

V usage is TRBV6-2 or TRBV6-3 and J usage is TRBJ2-7; there is no DNA to check the TCRdb D call of TRBD1. The germline V gene has CDR1 MNHEY and CDR2 SVGEGT. The CDR3 is made up of 13 amino acids. CDR3 in amino acids: CASTSTGFYEQYF.

The chain employs TRBV28 and TRBJ1-1; TCRdb's D call, TRBD1, is unchecked because there is no DNA. Looked up from germline, CDR1 is MDHEN and CDR2 is SYDVKM. The CDR3 is made up of 14 amino acids. CDR3 residues: CASRSSDRDPEAFF.

This rearrangement joins TRBV16 to TRBJ1-1. Germline V gene sequence: CDR1 KGHSY, CDR2 FQNENV. This CDR3 has 14 residues. CDR3 residues: CASSQDKGGTEAFF.

The CDR3 spells CASSLERGAPLYTEAFF. This chain connects TRBV7-6 to TRBJ1-1; with no DNA, the TCRdb D assignment of TRBD1 cannot be verified. In germline, CDR1 is SGHVS, CDR2 FNYEAQ. CDR3 size: 17 residues.

The chain carries TRBV11-2 and TRBJ1-2. In germline, CDR1 is SGHAT, CDR2 FQNNGV. This CDR3 is 11 amino acids long. CDR3 sequence reads: CASSSDSGYTF.

V and J are TRBV5-4 and TRBJ2-6; the D gene TCRdb calls, TRBD2, cannot be checked with no DNA. Germline values: CDR1 SGHNT, CDR2 YYREEE (reference sequence). CDR3 length: 16 residues. The CDR3 here is CASSVDLAWGANVLTF.